This is a list of T cell receptor beta chains from one sample in a study of shared clonotypes between healthy human individuals. Some clones are missing from TCRdb's copy, which holds only in-frame ones; the method was immunoSEQ multiplex PCR. The sample lists 2.3 million or so clones, more than 80% occurring once. Material: naive CD4+ T cells from PBMCs. These receptors were obtained from a man aged 18-30 years in good health. Some clones in this sample may be carry-over from other donors' samples. Both conserved end residues are trimmed from each CDR3.

j_call v_call cdr3_aa
TRBJ1-2 TRBV10-3 AISENGTGPYGYT
TRBJ2-7 TRBV18 ASSPPSAYEQY
TRBJ1-2 TRBV5-6 ASNRPDRGNYGYT
TRBJ2-5 TRBV21-1 ASTPIPRLETQY
TRBJ2-5 TRBV7-3 ASSRNSGETQY
TRBJ2-7 TRBV30 AWSAQLGGEQY
TRBJ2-3 TRBV5-1 ASSLEAVSGIGDTQY
TRBJ2-3 TRBV30 AWKARTDTQY
TRBJ2-7 TRBV27 ASSLNSGPQHTYEQY
TRBJ2-7 TRBV5-8 ASSPGLAVPIHEQY
TRBJ2-3 TRBV7-9 ASSRGAFGTDTQY
TRBJ2-3 TRBV11-2 ASSKRTSGIVDTQY
TRBJ2-5 TRBV18 ASSPGQGWETQY
TRBJ2-5 TRBV30 AWSVRTRYETQY
TRBJ2-7 TRBV6-1 ASSLSREQY
TRBJ2-3 TRBV28 ASSLGLLAGYTDTQY
TRBJ1-1 TRBV7-2 ASSLGGLMNTEAF
TRBJ2-6 TRBV25-1 ASKPLVSSGANVLT
TRBJ2-6 TRBV9 ASSVAGSGANVLT
TRBJ2-7 TRBV6-5 ASSYGTGGSYEQY
TRBJ1-4 TRBV5-6 ASSWGGPLATNEKLF
TRBJ2-2 TRBV5-1 ASSFQTGTGRPYSLTGELF
TRBJ2-5 TRBV18 ASSPPDRAQGETQY
TRBJ1-5 TRBV1 TSSQGNDRGRNQPQH
TRBJ2-1 TRBV29-1 SSGGRVSYNEQF
TRBJ2-2 TRBV7-3 ASSLLPIRSGVTNTGELF
TRBJ2-2 TRBV13 ASSLTGRELF
TRBJ2-3 TRBV7-3 ASSPRLTSTDTQY
TRBJ2-5 TRBV18 ASSVRQQETQY
TRBJ2-7 TRBV7-8 ASSLTRGGSYEQY
TRBJ2-2 TRBV28 ASRQTTGELF
TRBJ1-2 TRBV6-1 ASSEAPGRWGYT
TRBJ2-7 TRBV7-3 ASSPRARSDSYEQY
TRBJ1-1 TRBV5-1 ASSITGTNTEAF
TRBJ2-7 TRBV18 ASSLNPSRSYEQY
TRBJ2-1 TRBV5-1 ASSLAPGLVLDEQF
TRBJ2-7 TRBV5-1 ASSLPWGQDYEQY
TRBJ1-5 TRBV5-1 ASSLGAGDQPQH
TRBJ2-5 TRBV5-8 ASSLVQETQY
TRBJ2-5 TRBV5-6 ASTFRGSRETQY
TRBJ1-2 TRBV4-3 ASSVVPNYGYT
TRBJ2-1 TRBV10-3 AISEVSLAGGNEQF
TRBJ2-1 TRBV5-1 ASSLLEAEQF
TRBJ1-2 TRBV27 ASMNRGTNYGYT
TRBJ2-3 TRBV29-1 SVPPGLAAPRWAQY
TRBJ1-3 TRBV27 ASSLHRGADTIY
TRBJ2-1 TRBV28 ATKQGWEAGASYNEQF
TRBJ1-1 TRBV5-4 ASSLSGGNTEAF
TRBJ2-2 TRBV11-3 ASSRDRGLRGTAGELF
TRBJ2-5 TRBV27 ASRLGWQETQY